The 19 T cell receptor beta chains below were found in one sample sequenced in a study of shared clonotypes between healthy human individuals. The protocol was immunoSEQ multiplex PCR, while the TCRdb copy is restricted to in-frame clones and leaves out a portion. The sample comprises 2.3 million or so clones, more than 80% of which are singletons, and 0.3% to 0.4% rests with the top ten. The specimen sequenced was naive CD4+ T cells from PBMCs. Subset defined: CD45RA+ positively selected. The receptors here all came from a man aged 18-30 years in good health. Some clones in this sample may be carry-over from other donors' samples.

This chain uses TRBV9 with TRBJ2-1, with D tentatively TRBD2 (6 bases). This CDR3 has 15 amino acids. Trimming took 2 bases from V and 2 from J, leaving 11 bases between them. Per the germline V gene, CDR1 is SGDLS and CDR2 is YYNGEE. In DNA, the CDR3 is TGTGCCAGCAGCGTGACGGAGGGAGCCTACAATGAGCAGTTCTTC. Its protein product is CASSVTEGAYNEQFF.

The chain couples TRBV2 to TRBJ1-2, with 8 bases lining up with TRBD1. With 5 bases clipped from V and 10 bases from J, the junction kept 6 bases outside the gene matches. The CDR3 loop spans 12 amino acids. The V gene's germline CDR1 is SNHLY and CDR2 FYNNEI. DNA of the CDR3: TGTGCCAGCAGTCGACAGGGGCAAGACTACACCTTC. Translation: CASSRQGQDYTF.

The chain links TRBV7-2 to TRBJ2-7; D remains ambiguous. The CDR3 runs 15 residues. The germline gives CDR1 SGHTA, CDR2 FQGNSA. Trimming took 1 base from V and 0 from J, leaving 10 bases between them. CDR3 coding DNA: TGTGCCAGCAGCTTAGTTCCGCGATCCTCCTACGAGCAGTACTTC. As protein: CASSLVPRSSYEQYF.

The chain links TRBV9 to TRBJ1-1, with a tentative D call TRBD1 (5 bases). V lost 0 bases to trimming and J lost 9 bases, with 18 bases between them. The CDR3 covers 15 residues. Germline values: CDR1 SGDLS, CDR2 YYNGEE. The CDR3 DNA is TGTGCCAGCAGCGTAGCTCCTGGGGCAGGGACTAAAGCTTTCTTT. It encodes CASSVAPGAGTKAFF.

A remark on this clone: Other DNA sequences in this sample translate to the same CDR3. The chain employs TRBV5-1 and TRBJ2-5; no definite D call. The CDR3 sequence is 13 residues long. V was pared by 0 bases and J by 1 base, with 4 bases between. CDR1 is SGHRS and CDR2 is YFSETQ in the germline V gene. The CDR3, as DNA: TGCGCCAGCAGCTTGGTCAGCCAAGAGACCCAGTACTTC. Translated, it gives CASSLVSQETQYF.

The CDR3 protein is CASSYTEAGGYAGEQFF. DNA for the CDR3: TGTGCCAGCAGTTACACAGAAGCGGGAGGGTACGCGGGTGAGCAGTTCTTC. The V call is TRBV28, the J call TRBJ2-1; TRBD2 aligns across 10 bases. The CDR3 is made up of 17 amino acids. Germline CDR1 is MDHEN and CDR2 is SYDVKM. Unmatched junction bases numbered 15, after V lost 4 bases and J lost 9 bases.

The CDR3 bases are TGTGCCAGCAGCTTGGGGCAGGGTTTCTATGGCTACACCTTC. Translated, it gives CASSLGQGFYGYTF. J is TRBJ1-2 and V is TRBV5-4; a possible D gene is TRBD1 (5 bases). CDR1 SGHNT and CDR2 YYREEE come from the germline V gene (reference sequence). V lost 0 bases to trimming and J lost 4 bases, with 10 bases between them. This CDR3 comprises 14 residues.

The genes are TRBV15 and TRBJ2-3, with D perhaps TRBD1 (5 bases). The CDR3 length is 12 residues. CDR1 and CDR2 from the germline V gene are LNHNV and YYDKDF (reference sequence). Trimming cost V 5 bases and J 4 bases, with 7 bases left between them. This CDR3 reads CATSSGPDTQYF. CDR3 in DNA: TGTGCCACCAGCTCAGGGCCAGATACGCAGTATTTT.

The genes are TRBV5-1 and TRBJ2-6; 8 bases fit TRBD1. V lost 2 bases, J lost 0 bases, and 7 bases stayed unmatched. Germline V CDR1 and CDR2: SGHRS, YFSETQ. The CDR3 is 18 amino acids. The CDR3 bases are TGCGCCAGCAGCTTCAATCCGGGACAGGACTCTGGGGCCAACGTCCTGACTTTC. Encoded protein: CASSFNPGQDSGANVLTF.

A remark on this clone: Other DNA sequences within the sample encode an identical CDR3. This chain joins TRBV28 and TRBJ1-1, with D uncertain. The V gene's germline CDR1 is MDHEN and CDR2 SYDVKM. The length of the CDR3 is 12 residues. Trimming took off 5 bases at V and 4 bases at J, with 8 bases between the two ends. DNA of the CDR3: TGTGCCAGCAGTGATCGGGGCACTGAAGCTTTCTTT. Protein product: CASSDRGTEAFF.

Notes on this clone: This specimen includes other DNA sequences encoding the same CDR3. This chain joins TRBV7-2 and TRBJ1-3; D perhaps matches TRBD1 (5 bases). The germline gives CDR1 SGHTA, CDR2 FQGNSA. Trimming took 5 bases from V and 0 from J, leaving 11 bases between them. CDR3 length: 15 residues. CDR3 nucleotide sequence: TGTGCCAGCAGCCTTCAGGGTCCCTCTGGAAACACCATATATTTT. It encodes CASSLQGPSGNTIYF.

This clone was observed a single time. V gene TRBV28 combines with J gene TRBJ1-2, with a weak D call TRBD1 (6 bases). V lost 3 bases, J lost 2 bases, and 13 bases lay in between. CDR1 MDHEN and CDR2 SYDVKM come from the germline V gene. This CDR3 contains 15 residues. CDR3 coding DNA: TGTGCCAGCAGTTTCCGGACAGCCCAAAACTATGGCTACACCTTC. Protein product: CASSFRTAQNYGYTF.

The chain uses TRBV10-3 and TRBJ2-3, with no clear D. V gave up 8 bases and J gave up 0 bases, with 9 bases separating them. This CDR3 region has 13 residues. Germline loops: CDR1 ENHRY, CDR2 SYGVKD. This CDR3 is CAIAFSSTDTQYF. In nucleotides, the CDR3 is TGTGCCATCGCGTTTTCTAGCACAGATACGCAGTATTTT.

The chain is built from TRBV7-9 and TRBJ2-3; D is ambiguous. The CDR3 has 13 residues. Germline CDR1 SEHNR, CDR2 FQNEAQ (reference sequence). Trimming pared 2 bases from V and 2 bases from J, leaving 5 bases between. The CDR3 region is CASSLSTTDTQYF. In DNA form, the CDR3 reads TGTGCCAGCAGCTTAAGCACCACAGATACGCAGTATTTT.

The chain is built from TRBV18 and TRBJ2-1, with D possibly TRBD2 on 5 matching bases. Germline V gene lookup returns CDR1 KGHSH and CDR2 LQKENI. V lost 3 bases and J 8 bases, leaving 17 bases between the germline ends. The CDR3 has 15 amino acids. CDR3 bases: TGTGCCAGCTCACCGCGGGCTACACCCGTCTATGAGCAGTTCTTC. Its translation is CASSPRATPVYEQFF.

V is TRBV6-5 and J is TRBJ1-1; TRBD1 aligns across 9 bases. J was trimmed by 4 bases and V by 6 bases; bases with no gene match: 9. Germline CDR1 is MNHEY and CDR2 is SVGAGI. This CDR3 has 15 residues. The DNA for the CDR3 is TGTGCCAGCAGATACAACAGGGGGCATAGCACTGAAGCTTTCTTT. This sequence encodes CASRYNRGHSTEAFF.

Worth noting for this clone: The sample holds other DNA sequences that translate to the same CDR3. V is TRBV5-1 and J is TRBJ2-1; 10 bases are a match to TRBD2. The CDR3 consists of 15 residues. Germline V CDR1 and CDR2: SGHRS, YFSETQ. The V segment lost 4 bases and the J segment 2 bases; nucleotides outside the gene matches: 3. CDR3 protein: CASSRTSGTYNEQFF. CDR3 sequence (DNA): TGCGCCAGCAGCAGAACTAGCGGGACCTACAATGAGCAGTTCTTC.

The rearrangement joins TRBV4-2 to TRBJ2-1; TRBD2 agrees at 12 bases. J gave up 3 bases and V 5 bases, and 5 bases lay outside the gene matches. The CDR3 has 16 residues. Germline CDR1 and CDR2: LGHNA and YNFKEQ. CDR3 sequence reads: CASSGLAGNNYNEQFF. The CDR3, as DNA: TGTGCCAGCAGCGGACTAGCGGGGAATAACTACAATGAGCAGTTCTTC.

The V call is TRBV27, the J call TRBJ2-7; TRBD1 aligns across 8 bases. The germline V gene encodes CDR1 MNHEY and CDR2 SMNVEV (reference sequence). J lost 1 base, V lost 0 bases, and 8 bases had no gene match. This CDR3 spans 17 amino acids. The CDR3 loop is CASSLSFGRGLSYEQYF. CDR3 in DNA: TGTGCCAGCAGTTTATCTTTCGGCAGGGGGCTGTCCTACGAGCAGTACTTC.